This T cell receptor beta chain emerged from a study of metastatic and nonmetastatic thyroid tumors. Among the patients, none had received any treatment before thyroid surgery. V was cut by 4 bases and J by 3 bases, with 15 bases left in between. The V gene's germline CDR1 is SQVTM and CDR2 ANQGSEA. This CDR3 comprises 14 residues. Note on this clone: This may be a read error, as it is one base from a much larger clone.

Through MiXCR, TCRdb re-clonotyped the PCR reads. This repertoire shows 15,000 to 20,000 clones, 28% found once; its top ten account for roughly a tenth. The chain joins TRBV29-1 to TRBJ1-2, with a tentative D call TRBD1 (5 bases). This receptor was identified in a female donor with papillary thyroid cancer or a benign thyroid nodule (not recorded which). Some clones in this sample may be carry-over from other donors' samples. Material for sequencing was tumor tissue. CDR3 DNA: TGCAGCGTTGGGGGGGGTTTCTTAGACTATGGCTACACCTTC. Protein product: CSVGGGFLDYGYTF.